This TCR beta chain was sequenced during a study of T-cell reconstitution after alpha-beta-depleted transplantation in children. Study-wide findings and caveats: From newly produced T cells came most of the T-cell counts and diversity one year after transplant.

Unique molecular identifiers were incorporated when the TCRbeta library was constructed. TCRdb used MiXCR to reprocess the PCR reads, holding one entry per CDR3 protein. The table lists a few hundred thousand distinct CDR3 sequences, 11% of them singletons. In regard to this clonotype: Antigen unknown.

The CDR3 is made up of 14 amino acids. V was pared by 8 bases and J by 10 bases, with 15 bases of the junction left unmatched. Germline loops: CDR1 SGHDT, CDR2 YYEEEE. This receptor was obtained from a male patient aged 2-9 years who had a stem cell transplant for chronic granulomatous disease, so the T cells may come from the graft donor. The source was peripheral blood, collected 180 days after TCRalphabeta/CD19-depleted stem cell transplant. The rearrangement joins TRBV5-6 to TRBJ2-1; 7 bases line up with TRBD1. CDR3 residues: CARGPRTGRSEQFF. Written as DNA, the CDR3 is TGTGCCAGGGGCCCCCGGACAGGAAGGTCCGAGCAGTTCTTC. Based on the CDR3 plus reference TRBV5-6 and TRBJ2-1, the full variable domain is DAGVTQSPTHLIKTRGQQVTLRCSPKSGHDTVSWYQQALGQGPQFIFQYYEEEERQRGNFPDRFSGHQFPNYSSELNVNALLLGDSALYLCARGPRTGRSEQFFGPGTRLTVL.